This paragraph reports one T cell receptor (beta chain). Its target is unknown. At one end the junction does not follow the germline gene, possibly because of a read error. The sample belongs to a study of cytomegalovirus exposure and HLA in healthy donors. Study findings and constraints: Reports credit the classifier with highly specific, highly sensitive diagnosis of cytomegalovirus status.

The data were produced by immunoSEQ multiplex PCR, yet TCRdb's version contains in-frame clones alone and is incomplete. Of a few hundred thousand clones listed, around 80% are singletons. The germline CDR1 and CDR2 sequences are SSHAT and FNYEAQ (reference sequence). The CDR3 covers 14 residues. The genes are TRBV7-7 and TRBJ2-2; the D is unclear. Material: PBMCs. This receptor was identified in a woman aged 25-40 years in good health and CMV-seropositive. In nucleotides, the CDR3 is TGTGCTAGCAGCCCCATGCAGGACACCGGGGAGCTGTTTTTT. As protein: CASSPMQDTGELFF.